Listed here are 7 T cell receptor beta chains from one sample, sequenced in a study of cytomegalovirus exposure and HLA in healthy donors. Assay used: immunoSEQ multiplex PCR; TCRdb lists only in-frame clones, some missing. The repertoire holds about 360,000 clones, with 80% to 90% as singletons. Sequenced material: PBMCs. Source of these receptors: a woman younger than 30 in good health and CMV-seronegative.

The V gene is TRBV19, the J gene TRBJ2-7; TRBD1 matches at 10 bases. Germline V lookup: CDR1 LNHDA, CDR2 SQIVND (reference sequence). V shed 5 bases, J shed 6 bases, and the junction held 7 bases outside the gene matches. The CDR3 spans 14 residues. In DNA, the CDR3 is TGTGCCAGTAGTCGGACAGGGGGTAGGTTCGAGCAGTACTTC. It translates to CASSRTGGRFEQYF.

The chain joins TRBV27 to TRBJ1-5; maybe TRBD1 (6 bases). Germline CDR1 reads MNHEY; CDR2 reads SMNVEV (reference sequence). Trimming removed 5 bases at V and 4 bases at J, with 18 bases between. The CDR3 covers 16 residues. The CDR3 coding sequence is TGTGCCAGCAGTCCCTATACCGATGACAGGAATCAGCCCCAGCATTTT. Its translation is CASSPYTDDRNQPQHF.

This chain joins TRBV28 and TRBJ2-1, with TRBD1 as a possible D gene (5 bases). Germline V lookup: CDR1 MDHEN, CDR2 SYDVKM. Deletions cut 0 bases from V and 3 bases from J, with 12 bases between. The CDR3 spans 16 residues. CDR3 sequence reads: CASSLWGHRYYNEQFF. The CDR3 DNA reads TGTGCCAGCAGTTTATGGGGGCACAGATACTACAATGAGCAGTTCTTC.

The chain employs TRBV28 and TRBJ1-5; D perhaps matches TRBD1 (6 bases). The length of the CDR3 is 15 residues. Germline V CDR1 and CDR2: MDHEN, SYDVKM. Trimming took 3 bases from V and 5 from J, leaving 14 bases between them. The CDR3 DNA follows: TGTGCCAGCAGTTTGTTACAGGGTTTCGATCAGCCCCAGCATTTT. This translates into CASSLLQGFDQPQHF.

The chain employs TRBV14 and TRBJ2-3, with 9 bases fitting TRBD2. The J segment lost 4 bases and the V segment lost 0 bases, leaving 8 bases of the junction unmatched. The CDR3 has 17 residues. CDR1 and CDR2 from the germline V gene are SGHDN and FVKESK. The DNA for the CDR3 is TGTGCCAGCAGCCAAGAGGCTACTAGCGGGTACGCAGATACGCAGTATTTT. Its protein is CASSQEATSGYADTQYF.

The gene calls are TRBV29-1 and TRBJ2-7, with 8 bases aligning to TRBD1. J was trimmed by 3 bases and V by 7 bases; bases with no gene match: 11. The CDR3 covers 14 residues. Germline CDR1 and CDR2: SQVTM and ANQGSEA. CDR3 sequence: CSAISDRENYEQYF. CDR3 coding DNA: TGCAGCGCTATATCGGACAGGGAAAACTACGAGCAGTACTTC.

The CDR3 bases are TGCGCCAGCAGCTTGTACACCGGGGGGAAAAACATTCAGTACTTC. Translated: CASSLYTGGKNIQYF. This chain joins TRBV5-1 and TRBJ2-4; 7 positions agree with TRBD2. The CDR3 extends over 15 amino acids. After removal of 1 base from V and 4 bases from J, the junction contained 5 bases not matched to a gene. Germline CDR1 and CDR2: SGHRS and YFSETQ.